Presented here are 30 T cell receptor beta chains from one specimen sequenced in a study of CD8 T cell repertoires and HIV-1 epitope variants. The method was immunoSEQ multiplex PCR; TCRdb's version includes in-frame clones alone and lacks a portion of them. The sample holds 6,000 or so clones, about 66% seen once. These receptors' antigens are unknown. The sequencing input was cultured CD8+ T cells derived from PBMCs. The origin of the receptors is a male donor with HIV.

This clone was recorded once. The chain recombines TRBV28 with TRBJ2-7; TRBD2 matches at 7 bases. V shed 4 bases, J shed 0 bases, and the junction held 9 bases outside the gene matches. CDR3 length equals 16 residues. Germline-derived CDR1 and CDR2 are MDHEN and SYDVKM. The CDR3 DNA sequence: TGTGCCAGCAGTTCCCGGGGCGGGAGCCTCTCCTACGAGCAGTACTTC. This encodes CASSSRGGSLSYEQYF.

This clone was counted between two and nine times. The gene calls are TRBV30 and TRBJ1-1, with TRBD1 matching 10 bases. Germline-derived CDR1 and CDR2 are GTSNPN and SVGIG (reference sequence). CDR3 length equals 14 residues. J lost 11 bases, V lost 2 bases, and 11 bases had no gene match. In DNA, the CDR3 is TGTGCCTGGAGTTTCCGGGACAGGGGCCAAGAGGCTTTCTTT. This gives the protein CAWSFRDRGQEAFF.

V is TRBV14 and J is TRBJ2-1; 10 bases are a match to TRBD2. This CDR3 comprises 13 residues. The germline V gene encodes CDR1 SGHDN and CDR2 FVKESK. The junction had 5 bases not matched to a gene; V was cut back by 6 bases and J by 9 bases. The CDR3 DNA reads as TGTGCCAGCAGGCTAGCGGGAGAAGGTGAGCAGTTCTTC. Protein sequence: CASRLAGEGEQFF. The full variable domain, its missing parts supplied by reference TRBV14 and TRBJ2-1, is EAGVTQFPSHSVIEKGQTVTLRCDPISGHDNLYWYRRVMGKEIKFLLHFVKESKQDESGMPNNRFLAERTGGTYSTLKVQPAELEDSGVYFCASRLAGEGEQFFGPGTRLTVL.

V and J are TRBV7-6 and TRBJ2-1; D perhaps matches TRBD1 (6 bases). This CDR3 has 16 residues. The V gene lost 1 base and the J gene lost 10 bases, with 20 bases spanning the gap. Per the germline V gene, CDR1 is SGHVS and CDR2 is FNYEAQ. The CDR3 spells CASSLDRRGTRDEQFF. The CDR3, as DNA: TGTGCCAGCAGCTTAGATAGGCGAGGGACACGGGACGAGCAGTTCTTC. The complete variable domain, with remaining parts taken from reference TRBV7-6 and TRBJ2-1, reads GAGVSQSPRYKVTKRGQDVALRCDPISGHVSLYWYRQALGQGPEFLTYFNYEAQQDKSGLPNDRFSAERPEGSISTLTIQRTEQRDSAMYRCASSLDRRGTRDEQFFGPGTRLTVL.

This clone was seen more than once but under ten times. The chain links TRBV25-1 to TRBJ1-1, with TRBD1 as a possible D gene (5 bases). The V end lost 7 bases, the J end lost 7 bases, and 16 bases lay between the germline ends. The length of the CDR3 is 13 residues. Germline V gene lookup returns CDR1 MGHDK and CDR2 SYGVNS. The CDR3 sequence is CASTAGDDNEAFF. The CDR3 region has the DNA TGTGCCAGCACCGCGGGGGATGACAATGAAGCTTTCTTT.

This clone has just a few counts. The gene calls are TRBV27 and TRBJ2-7, with 7 bases identical to TRBD1. Trimming cost V 2 bases and J 4 bases; bases outside gene matches: 5. The length of the CDR3 is 14 residues. Germline V CDR1 and CDR2: MNHEY, SMNVEV (reference sequence). The CDR3 reads CASSLANRGYEQYF. The CDR3 DNA is TGTGCCAGCAGTTTAGCGAACAGGGGTTACGAGCAGTACTTC.

The J gene is TRBJ2-1, the V gene TRBV7-3; possible D gene TRBD2, 5 bases. There are 14 residues in the CDR3. Germline CDR1 is SGHTA and CDR2 is FQGTGA. V was trimmed by 5 bases and J by 2 bases, leaving 10 bases between them. The CDR3 sequence is CASSLLGAYNEQFF. The CDR3, as DNA: TGTGCCAGCAGCCTCCTGGGAGCCTACAATGAGCAGTTCTTC.

The chain is built from TRBV25-1 and TRBJ1-2; tentatively, D is TRBD1 (6 bases). In germline, CDR1 is MGHDK, CDR2 SYGVNS. Trimming removed 2 bases from V and 4 bases from J, with 14 bases in between. The CDR3 spans 15 residues. The CDR3 nucleotides are TGTGCCAGCAGTGAAGGCCCCAGGGGAGGCTATGGCTACACCTTC. As protein: CASSEGPRGGYGYTF.

This chain links TRBV5-1 with TRBJ2-3; possible D gene TRBD2, 6 bases. The CDR3 spans 16 residues. CDR1 is SGHRS, CDR2 YFSETQ, per germline. V gave up 0 bases and J gave up 5 bases, with 16 bases separating them. The CDR3 nucleotides are TGCGCCAGCAGCTTGGGGCCGGGAGTGGGAGAAGATACGCAGTATTTT. Amino acid sequence: CASSLGPGVGEDTQYF.

The V gene is TRBV9, the J gene TRBJ1-2; D is uncertain. The CDR3 runs 13 residues. CDR1 and CDR2 (germline): SGDLS, YYNGEE. V lost 4 bases to trimming and J lost 0 bases, with 7 bases between them. CDR3 coding DNA: TGTGCCAGCAGCTACCTAGCTAACTATGGCTACACCTTC. This encodes CASSYLANYGYTF.

The genes are TRBV7-9 and TRBJ2-1; 12 nucleotides match TRBD2. V lost 1 base to trimming and J lost 6 bases; unmatched junction nucleotides: 13. Germline V CDR1 and CDR2: SEHNR, FQNEAQ (reference sequence). This CDR3 is 19 amino acids long. CDR3 region: CASSLGTSGVVKMGNEQFF. As DNA, the CDR3 is TGTGCCAGCAGCTTAGGGACTAGCGGGGTAGTCAAGATGGGCAATGAGCAGTTCTTC. Full variable domain (rest looked up from reference TRBV7-9 and TRBJ2-1): DTGVSQNPRHKITKRGQNVTFRCDPISEHNRLYWYRQTLGQGPEFLTYFQNEAQLEKSRLLSDRFSAERPKGSFSTLEIQRTEQGDSAMYLCASSLGTSGVVKMGNEQFFGPGTRLTVL.

The chain couples TRBV9 to TRBJ1-1; no reliable D call. V was cut by 3 bases and J by 8 bases, with 11 bases left in between. The CDR3 totals 12 residues. Per the germline V gene, CDR1 is SGDLS and CDR2 is YYNGEE. The CDR3 DNA reads as TGTGCCAGCAGCGGAACGACGGGGGAAGCTTTCTTT. Translated, it gives CASSGTTGEAFF. The full variable domain, completed using reference TRBV9 and TRBJ1-1, is DSGVTQTPKHLITATGQRVTLRCSPRSGDLSVYWYQQSLDQGLQFLIQYYNGEERAKGNILERFSAQQFPDLHSELNLSSLELGDSALYFCASSGTTGEAFFGQGTRLTVV.

This chain uses TRBV5-4 with TRBJ2-5, with 12 bases lining up with TRBD2. Trimming at V came to 4 bases and at J to 1 base, leaving 8 bases not matched to a gene. In germline, CDR1 is SGHNT, CDR2 YYREEE (reference sequence). The CDR3 length is 17 residues. CDR3 sequence reads: CASSPHTSGGPQETQYF. CDR3 DNA: TGTGCCAGCAGCCCACACACTAGCGGGGGGCCCCAAGAGACCCAGTACTTC.

This rearrangement joins TRBV7-9 to TRBJ2-7; maybe TRBD1 (6 bases). Germline CDR1 SEHNR, CDR2 FQNEAQ (reference sequence). Trimming cost V 6 bases and J 5 bases, with 11 bases left between them. The CDR3 length is 12 residues. This chain's CDR3 is CASSYTGNEQYF. CDR3 in DNA: TGTGCCAGCAGTTATACAGGGAACGAGCAGTACTTC.

The chain links TRBV19 to TRBJ1-1; perhaps TRBD1 as D (5 bases). CDR3 length: 12 amino acids. V was cut by 8 bases and J by 10 bases, with 17 bases left in between. Germline assignment: CDR1 LNHDA and CDR2 SQIVND (reference sequence). In DNA, the CDR3 is TGTGCCAGTTTTACTTTTGGGGCGGGAGCTTTCTTT. It specifies CASFTFGAGAFF.

J is TRBJ1-1 and V is TRBV5-5; maybe TRBD1 (5 bases). Germline V gene lookup returns CDR1 SGHKS and CDR2 YYEKEE (reference sequence). The CDR3 has 15 amino acids. V shed 3 bases and J shed 11 bases, with 23 bases lying between them. CDR3 coding DNA: TGTGCCAGCAGCTGGAACAACCTGGCAGCTGAGGGGGCTTTCTTT. Its protein product is CASSWNNLAAEGAFF.

As DNA, the CDR3 is TGCGCCAGCAGCCAAGATCTGACATTGAACTACGAGCAGTACTTC. Translation: CASSQDLTLNYEQYF. The genes are TRBV4-3 and TRBJ2-7; no firm D call. V lost 0 bases and J 3 bases, leaving 12 bases between the germline ends. The CDR3 consists of 15 residues. Per germline, CDR1 LGHNA and CDR2 YSLEER.

The CDR3 loop reads CASSQENRRHDEQYF. CDR3 coding DNA: TGCGCCAGCAGCCAAGAGAACAGGAGGCATGACGAGCAGTACTTC. This rearrangement joins TRBV4-1 to TRBJ2-7, with D perhaps assigned TRBD1 or TRBD2 (5 bases each). The V and J ends lost 0 bases and 5 bases respectively, with 14 bases between them. The V gene's germline CDR1 is MGHRA and CDR2 YSYEKL. The CDR3 spans 15 residues.

The chain links TRBV25-1 to TRBJ1-2; 7 bases are a match to TRBD1. In germline, CDR1 is MGHDK, CDR2 SYGVNS. Germline trimming cut 9 bases from V and 3 bases from J; bases unmatched to any gene: 10. The CDR3 extends over 14 amino acids. CDR3 nucleotides: TGTGCCAGTTTTTCATCCGGGACAGACTATGGCTACACCTTC. Residues: CASFSSGTDYGYTF.

The gene calls are TRBV19 and TRBJ2-1, with 11 bases that match TRBD2. Unmatched junction bases numbered 12, after V lost 5 bases and J lost 6 bases. Germline loops: CDR1 LNHDA, CDR2 SQIVND (reference sequence). The CDR3 contains 17 residues. CDR3 sequence reads: CASSPSLAGGLVNEQFF. DNA of the CDR3: TGTGCCAGTAGTCCCAGTTTAGCGGGGGGGCTCGTCAATGAGCAGTTCTTC. Supplemented by reference TRBV19 and TRBJ2-1, the full variable domain reads DGGITQSPKYLFRKEGQNVTLSCEQNLNHDAMYWYRQDPGQGLRLIYYSQIVNDFQKGDIAEGYSVSREKKESFPLTVTSAQKNPTAFYLCASSPSLAGGLVNEQFFGPGTRLTVL.

This clone is a singleton in its sample. The chain joins TRBV7-3 to TRBJ1-1; 10 bases are a match to TRBD1. Germline CDR1 reads SGHTA; CDR2 reads FQGTGA. The CDR3 extends over 14 amino acids. The V and J ends lost 5 bases and 6 bases, in that order; junction bases with no gene match: 6. DNA of the CDR3: TGTGCCAGCAGCCCGACAGGGGGCGTCCCTGAAGCTTTCTTT. It encodes CASSPTGGVPEAFF.

This clone was found once. The chain is built from TRBV4-3 and TRBJ2-2; 7 nucleotides match TRBD2. Germline V gene data show CDR1 as LGHNA and CDR2 as YSLEER. V dropped 1 base and J dropped 7; count of bases not matched to a gene: 3. The CDR3 totals 14 residues. The CDR3 region is CASSQVGGVGELFF. In nucleotides, the CDR3 is TGCGCCAGCAGCCAAGTTGGGGGGGTCGGGGAGCTGTTTTTT.

The chain has TRBV29-1 and TRBJ1-2, with D unresolved. The CDR3 has 11 amino acids. From germline, CDR1 is SQVTM and CDR2 ANQGSEA. The ends were cut back, 3 bases at V and 3 bases at J, with 5 bases in the middle. The CDR3 region has the DNA TGCAGCGTTGAGGGCCACTATGGCTACACCTTC. This translates into CSVEGHYGYTF.

This chain connects TRBV11-3 to TRBJ2-1; D might be TRBD2 (6 bases). CDR1 SGHNT and CDR2 YENEEA come from the germline V gene. The length of the CDR3 is 15 residues. V was cut by 4 bases and J by 5 bases, with 15 bases left in between. Written as DNA, the CDR3 is TGTGCCAGCAGCTCCTCTAGCGCCGTCGACAATGAGCAGTTCTTC. This sequence encodes CASSSSSAVDNEQFF. The whole variable domain, remainder taken from reference TRBV11-3 and TRBJ2-1, is EAGVVQSPRYKIIEKKQPVAFWCNPISGHNTLYWYLQNLGQGPELLIRYENEEAVDDSQLPKDRFSAERLKGVDSTLKIQPAELGDSAVYLCASSSSSAVDNEQFFGPGTRLTVL.

The rearrangement links TRBV28 to TRBJ1-1, with D unresolved. Germline values: CDR1 MDHEN, CDR2 SYDVKM. The CDR3 is made up of 15 amino acids. Trimming left V 1 base short and J 2 bases short, with 11 bases between. The CDR3 DNA follows: TGTGCCAGCAGTTTATTGTCAGGAACTAACACTGAAGCTTTCTTT. Protein sequence: CASSLLSGTNTEAFF. Complete variable domain (other parts from reference TRBV28 and TRBJ1-1): DVKVTQSSRYLVKRTGEKVFLECVQDMDHENMFWYRQDPGLGLRLIYFSYDVKMKEKGDIPEGYSVSREKKERFSLILESASTNQTSMYLCASSLLSGTNTEAFFGQGTRLTVV.

CDR3 in amino acids: CASSEYSGRYNEQFF. The CDR3 DNA reads as TGTGCCAGCAGTGAGTATAGCGGAAGATACAATGAGCAGTTCTTC. V usage is TRBV2 and J usage is TRBJ2-1; maybe TRBD2 (6 bases). This CDR3 has 15 residues. CDR1 SNHLY and CDR2 FYNNEI come from the germline V gene. Between the trimmed V and J ends, which lost 3 bases and 4 bases, there was a span of 13 bases.

J is TRBJ2-3 and V is TRBV15; 7 bases agree with TRBD1. With 4 bases clipped from V and 2 bases from J, the junction kept 6 bases outside the gene matches. Germline V CDR1 and CDR2: LNHNV, YYDKDF (reference sequence). The CDR3 consists of 15 residues. The CDR3 DNA follows: TGTGCCACCAGCAAGAAAGGGGGCTTCACAGATACGCAGTATTTT. Amino acids: CATSKKGGFTDTQYF.

The chain carries TRBV5-4 and TRBJ2-7; unclear D gene. The V gene lost 0 bases and the J gene lost 3 bases, with 13 bases spanning the gap. Germline CDR1 reads SGHNT; CDR2 reads YYREEE (reference sequence). CDR3 size: 15 residues. Here the CDR3 DNA reads TGTGCCAGCAGCTTGGAATTGATACTTGGCTACGAGCAGTACTTC. It is translated as CASSLELILGYEQYF.

This rearrangement joins TRBV15 to TRBJ2-7; TRBD1 agrees at 12 bases. This CDR3 is 15 amino acids long. V lost 5 bases and J lost 4; bases outside the gene matches: 6. Germline V gene lookup returns CDR1 LNHNV and CDR2 YYDKDF (reference sequence). This chain's CDR3 is CATSPGTGGAYEQYF. CDR3 coding DNA: TGTGCCACCAGCCCCGGGACAGGGGGCGCTTACGAGCAGTACTTC.

This chain joins TRBV5-1 and TRBJ1-4; 8 bases align to TRBD1. This CDR3 has 14 residues. V gave up 4 bases and J gave up 3 bases; unmatched junction bases: 2. Germline CDR1 is SGHRS and CDR2 is YFSETQ. The CDR3, as DNA: TGCGCCAGCAGCACAGGGGGTTCTAATGAAAAACTGTTTTTT. Protein: CASSTGGSNEKLFF.